The 28 T cell receptor beta chains in this list originate from one sample, sequenced in a study of PD-1 blockade in mismatch repair-deficient tumors. The table came from immunoSEQ multiplex PCR; TCRdb's copy has only in-frame clones and leaves some out. The sample lists approximately 38,000 clones, roughly 77% seen once, with roughly 22% in the top ten. The source material was peripheral blood, sampled 4 weeks after starting pembrolizumab. The receptors here all came from an adult with mismatch repair-deficient cancer.

The CDR3 spells CASSNIKGEGLVEQFF. The CDR3, as DNA: TGTGCCAGCAGCAACATCAAGGGGGAGGGCCTGGTTGAGCAGTTCTTC. The gene calls are TRBV7-2 and TRBJ2-1; D is perhaps TRBD2 (7 bases). CDR1 SGHTA and CDR2 FQGNSA come from the germline V gene. Trimming removed 5 bases at V and 9 bases at J, with 23 bases between. The CDR3 extends over 16 amino acids.

This clone showed up just once. The same CDR3 arises from other DNA sequences in this sample as well. This chain's CDR3 is CASSLGQGNYGYTF. The CDR3 DNA reads TGCGCCAGCAGCTTGGGGCAGGGGAACTATGGCTACACCTTC. The chain combines TRBV5-1 with TRBJ1-2, with D possibly matching TRBD1 (6 bases). V was cut by 0 bases and J by 2 bases, with 8 bases left in between. The CDR3 consists of 14 residues. Germline V lookup: CDR1 SGHRS, CDR2 YFSETQ. The full variable domain, completed using reference TRBV5-1 and TRBJ1-2, is KAGVTQTPRYLIKTRGQQVTLSCSPISGHRSVSWYQQTPGQGLQFLFEYFSETQRNKGNFPGRFSGRQFSNSRSEMNVSTLELGDSALYLCASSLGQGNYGYTFGSGTRLTVV.

The chain recombines TRBV4-1 with TRBJ2-1, with D possibly being TRBD1 or TRBD2 (5 bases each). The V gene lost 1 base and the J gene lost 10 bases, with 20 bases spanning the gap. The CDR3 extends over 16 amino acids. From germline, CDR1 is MGHRA and CDR2 YSYEKL. In nucleotides, the CDR3 is TGCGCCAGCAGCCAAGGGGTGAGGGCAGGACATACCGAGCAGTTCTTC. It is translated as CASSQGVRAGHTEQFF.

This clone has just a few counts. J is TRBJ1-1 and V is TRBV4-3; no clear D gene. CDR1 and CDR2 (germline): LGHNA, YSLEER. This CDR3 contains 14 residues. V was cut by 1 base and J by 10 bases, with 16 bases left in between. CDR3 sequence (DNA): TGCGCCAGCAGCCAAGGGGCGCAGGTTGGTAGAGCTTTCTTT. It yields the protein CASSQGAQVGRAFF.

V and J are TRBV5-4 and TRBJ1-4, with a possible D match to TRBD1 (5 bases). The CDR3 is 16 residues long. Germline assignment: CDR1 SGHNT and CDR2 YYREEE (reference sequence). With 7 bases removed from V and 3 bases from J, the gap between germline ends came to 19 bases. CDR3 bases: TGTGCCAGCTGGTTGGGGGGTCGGGGGTCTAATGAAAAACTGTTTTTT. Translation gives CASWLGGRGSNEKLFF.

The rearrangement uses TRBV15 and TRBJ2-2; D is undetermined. The V gene's germline CDR1 is LNHNV and CDR2 YYDKDF (reference sequence). Trimming removed 6 bases from V and 6 bases from J, with 17 bases in between. This CDR3 spans 15 amino acids. The CDR3: CATSIDRAGPGELFF. The CDR3 DNA follows: TGTGCCACCAGTATAGATCGGGCTGGACCCGGGGAGCTGTTTTTT.

The chain carries TRBV2 and TRBJ2-3; 13 bases fit TRBD2. V trimming: 7 bases; J trimming: 2 bases; junction bases outside the gene matches: 9. CDR1 SNHLY and CDR2 FYNNEI come from the germline V gene. The CDR3 is made up of 17 amino acids. The CDR3 region has the DNA TGTGCCAGCAAGAGAACCGGGACTAGCGGGACCACAGATACGCAGTATTTT. Protein sequence: CASKRTGTSGTTDTQYF.

The V gene is TRBV30, the J gene TRBJ2-3; D possibly corresponds to TRBD1 (5 bases). V shed 5 bases and J shed 2 bases, with 11 bases lying between them. Germline V gene lookup returns CDR1 GTSNPN and CDR2 SVGIG (reference sequence). The CDR3 consists of 13 residues. The CDR3 bases are TGTGCCTGGGGTCGACAGCTCACAGATACGCAGTATTTT. Its protein is CAWGRQLTDTQYF.

The gene calls are TRBV19 and TRBJ1-2; TRBD1 matches 7 bases. The CDR3 extends over 13 amino acids. The V gene end was trimmed by 5 bases and the J gene end by 4 bases; junction bases not matched to a gene: 4. Per the germline V gene, CDR1 is LNHDA and CDR2 is SQIVND (reference sequence). The CDR3 spells CASSPGGAYGYTF. The CDR3 DNA sequence: TGTGCCAGTAGTCCAGGGGGGGCCTATGGCTACACCTTC. Together with reference TRBV19 and TRBJ1-2, the CDR3 gives the full variable domain: DGGITQSPKYLFRKEGQNVTLSCEQNLNHDAMYWYRQDPGQGLRLIYYSQIVNDFQKGDIAEGYSVSREKKESFPLTVTSAQKNPTAFYLCASSPGGAYGYTFGSGTRLTVV.

This sequence joins TRBV29-1 and TRBJ2-1; no reliable D call. The CDR3 spans 16 residues. The germline V gene encodes CDR1 SQVTM and CDR2 ANQGSEA. V gave up 1 base and J gave up 4 bases, with 17 bases separating them. The CDR3 bases are TGCAGCGTTGAAGTTCGCCGACGCCCCTATTACAATGAGCAGTTCTTC. This gives the protein CSVEVRRRPYYNEQFF.

The rearrangement uses TRBV5-4 and TRBJ2-2, with TRBD1 matching over 7 bases. This CDR3 spans 16 amino acids. Trimming removed 4 bases from V and 3 bases from J; junction bases left unmatched: 9. The germline CDR1 and CDR2 sequences are SGHNT and YYREEE (reference sequence). CDR3 coding DNA: TGTGCCAGCAGCCGACGCCTTACAGGGGACACCGGGGAGCTGTTTTTT. This codes for CASSRRLTGDTGELFF.

The rearrangement links TRBV6-5 to TRBJ2-3; D remains unclear. V was shortened by 2 bases and J by 1 base, with 4 bases between the two germline ends. Germline loops: CDR1 MNHEY, CDR2 SVGAGI. This CDR3 contains 13 residues. This chain's CDR3 is CASSYIGTDTQYF. The CDR3 DNA reads TGTGCCAGCAGTTACATCGGCACAGATACGCAGTATTTT.

This chain joins TRBV29-1 and TRBJ2-3; D is undetermined. This CDR3 comprises 12 residues. Germline V CDR1 and CDR2: SQVTM, ANQGSEA. Trimming shortened V by 7 bases and J by 2 bases, and 10 bases separated the two germline ends. Here the CDR3 reads CSARINTDTQYF. CDR3 DNA: TGCAGCGCACGGATAAACACAGATACGCAGTATTTT.

V is TRBV28 and J is TRBJ1-5; TRBD1 is a possible D gene (5 bases). The CDR3 length is 14 residues. Between the trimmed V and J ends, which lost 3 bases and 6 bases, there was a span of 12 bases. CDR1 is MDHEN and CDR2 is SYDVKM in the germline V gene. The CDR3 coding sequence is TGTGCCAGCAGTTTGGGGCAGGTTGGTCAGCCCCAGCATTTT. Translating it yields CASSLGQVGQPQHF.

This clone was seen repeatedly, ten times or more. This chain links TRBV30 with TRBJ1-2; D call uncertain. Deletions cut 3 bases from V and 8 bases from J, with 16 bases between. Germline CDR1 is GTSNPN and CDR2 is SVGIG (reference sequence). The CDR3 has 13 residues. The CDR3 reads CAWRIPLLVGYTF. Written as DNA, the CDR3 is TGTGCCTGGAGGATACCCCTCCTTGTAGGCTACACCTTC. The full variable domain, completed using reference TRBV30 and TRBJ1-2, is SQTIHQWPATLVQPVGSPLSLECTVEGTSNPNLYWYRQAAGRGLQLLFYSVGIGQISSEVPQNLSASRPQDRQFILSSKKLLLSDSGFYLCAWRIPLLVGYTFGSGTRLTVV.

This clone showed up just a few times. The chain uses TRBV30 and TRBJ1-2; the D is unclear. The CDR3 is 11 amino acids. Trimming took 2 bases from V and 6 from J, leaving 7 bases between them. CDR1 is GTSNPN, CDR2 SVGIG, per germline (reference sequence). The CDR3: CAWSFGHGYTF. In DNA form, the CDR3 reads TGTGCCTGGAGTTTCGGGCATGGCTACACCTTC.

J is TRBJ2-4 and V is TRBV28; 12 nucleotides line up with TRBD1. The CDR3 is 14 amino acids. Germline CDR1 reads MDHEN; CDR2 reads SYDVKM. The ends lost 7 bases at V and 15 bases at J; junction bases unmatched: 13. The CDR3 loop is CASTGGRDRGPGYF. The DNA of the CDR3 is TGTGCCAGCACCGGGGGCCGGGACAGGGGGCCGGGGTACTTC.

The chain uses TRBV11-3 and TRBJ2-7, with unresolved D. Germline V gene sequence: CDR1 SGHNT, CDR2 YENEEA. Trimming left V 5 bases short and J 2 bases short, with 4 bases between. This CDR3 has 11 amino acids. The CDR3 sequence: CASSTAYEQYF. The DNA for the CDR3 is TGTGCCAGCAGCACAGCCTACGAGCAGTACTTC.

The rearrangement joins TRBV12-5 to TRBJ2-3; weak D call: TRBD1 (6 bases). V lost 6 bases and J lost 5, with 12 bases in between. The germline V gene encodes CDR1 LGHNT and CDR2 FRNRAP. There are 13 residues in the CDR3. The CDR3, as DNA: TGTGCTAGTGGGATCCGGGACAAAGATACGCAGTATTTT. Encoded protein: CASGIRDKDTQYF.

The chain uses TRBV11-2 and TRBJ2-7; D unclear. Germline CDR1 SGHAT, CDR2 FQNNGV. The CDR3 length is 15 residues. V was pared by 2 bases and J by 3 bases, with 14 bases between. The CDR3 here is CASSLRPNERYEQYF. CDR3 DNA: TGTGCCAGCAGCTTAAGGCCGAACGAGCGCTACGAGCAGTACTTC.

The gene calls are TRBV19 and TRBJ2-1, with 11 positions matching TRBD2. The CDR3 is made up of 19 amino acids. The V gene end was trimmed by 1 base and the J gene end by 0 bases; junction bases not matched to a gene: 8. CDR1 and CDR2 from the germline V gene are LNHDA and SQIVND (reference sequence). The CDR3 region has the DNA TGTGCCAGTAGTATAGCCCCGGGACTAGCGGCCTTCTCCTACAATGAGCAGTTCTTC. Translation gives CASSIAPGLAAFSYNEQFF.

The rearrangement joins TRBV28 to TRBJ2-5, with D tentatively TRBD1 (6 bases). The DNA end is a closer match to TRBJ2-7, so the J assignment may be wrong. The CDR3 has 16 amino acids. The germline V gene has CDR1 MDHEN and CDR2 SYDVKM. CDR3 sequence: CASRELSDRSSYEQYF. The CDR3 DNA is TGTGCCAGCAGGGAACTATCTGACAGGAGCTCCTACGAGCAGTACTTC.

V is TRBV9 and J is TRBJ1-2; a weak D match, TRBD1 (5 bases). There are 11 residues in the CDR3. Per the germline V gene, CDR1 is SGDLS and CDR2 is YYNGEE. The V gene lost 7 bases and the J gene lost 3 bases, with 7 bases spanning the gap. CDR3 coding DNA: TGTGCCAGCGGGGGGGACTATGGCTACACCTTC. This translates into CASGGDYGYTF.

The V call is TRBV13, the J call TRBJ2-1; TRBD2 matches at 9 bases. Germline V gene lookup returns CDR1 PRHDT and CDR2 FYEKMQ (reference sequence). Trimming took 4 bases from V and 14 from J; bases not matched to a gene: 15. The CDR3 length is 15 residues. CDR3 in amino acids: CASSYLAGARYNKFF. DNA for the CDR3: TGTGCCAGCAGCTACTTAGCGGGAGCCCGGTATAATAAGTTCTTC. The full variable domain, completed using reference TRBV13 and TRBJ2-1, is AAGVIQSPRHLIKEKRETATLKCYPIPRHDTVYWYQQGPGQDPQFLISFYEKMQSDKGSIPDRFSAQQFSDYHSELNMSSLELGDSALYFCASSYLAGARYNKFFGPGTRLTVL.

The chain carries TRBV14 and TRBJ1-2; D ambiguous. The CDR3 sequence is 13 residues long. Germline CDR1 and CDR2: SGHDN and FVKESK. V was clipped by 3 bases and J by 5 bases, with 10 bases between them. Written as DNA, the CDR3 is TGTGCCAGCAGCCAGGTCCGCGAGTATGGCTACACCTTC. Translating it yields CASSQVREYGYTF.

The chain recombines TRBV5-5 with TRBJ2-4, with a tentative D call TRBD1 (6 bases). There are 16 residues in the CDR3. Germline V gene lookup returns CDR1 SGHKS and CDR2 YYEKEE (reference sequence). V was shortened by 0 bases and J by 0 bases, with 10 bases between the two germline ends. DNA of the CDR3: TGTGCCAGCAGCTTGGGTACAGGGCTAGCCAAAAACATTCAGTACTTC. Protein product: CASSLGTGLAKNIQYF.

The chain links TRBV7-9 to TRBJ1-2, with 7 bases matching TRBD1. Trimming at V came to 6 bases and at J to 6 bases, leaving 7 bases not matched to a gene. The V gene's germline CDR1 is SEHNR and CDR2 FQNEAQ (reference sequence). The CDR3 covers 13 residues. CDR3 protein: CASRPGQRDGYTF. The CDR3 nucleotides read TGTGCCAGCAGACCGGGACAGCGGGATGGCTACACCTTC.

Here the CDR3 reads CASHRTTITDTQYF. Written as DNA, the CDR3 is TGTGCCAGCCATCGGACGACTATCACAGATACGCAGTATTTT. The chain uses TRBV2 and TRBJ2-3, with a tentative D call TRBD2 (5 bases). CDR3 size: 14 residues. The V and J ends lost 8 bases and 2 bases respectively, with 14 bases between them. CDR1 is SNHLY, CDR2 FYNNEI, per germline.